Reported below is one T cell receptor beta chain. This entry is derived from a study of blood T cell repertoires in COVID-19. For the study at large: Acute and convalescent COVID-19 specimens originated in the United States, Italy and Spain. PBMCs, B-cell-depleted T cells, or T cells provided the cDNA or gDNA that made up the material.

V was clipped by 5 bases and J by 4 bases; unmatched bases: 7. The CDR3 runs to 15 residues. Germline values: CDR1 MNHEY, CDR2 SVGAGI. How the authors handled the data: Cell counts per sample came from amplifying reference gene primers. The protocol was immunoSEQ multiplex PCR, while the TCRdb copy is restricted to in-frame clones and leaves out a portion. D and trimming were read from the DNA, whereas the V and J calls and clone size are those reported in that table. The sample yields approximately 410,000 clones, roughly 85% seen once. This sequence was found in a woman aged 30 to 39 with active or convalescent COVID-19. Sequenced sample: peripheral blood. This sequence joins TRBV6-5 and TRBJ2-2; 7 bases are shared with TRBD2. The CDR3 spells CASSRAGLGTGELFF. The CDR3 DNA reads as TGTGCCAGCAGTCGAGCGGGATTGGGCACCGGGGAGCTGTTTTTT.